Listed here are 8 T cell receptor beta chains from one sample, sequenced in a study of blood T cell repertoires in COVID-19. The method was immunoSEQ multiplex PCR; TCRdb's version includes in-frame clones alone and lacks a portion of them. The sample lists approximately 49,000 clones; 68% were seen once. The sequencing sample was made of peripheral blood. These TCRs come from a woman in her 70s with acute or convalescent COVID-19.

This chain links TRBV2 with TRBJ1-5, with 9 bases matching TRBD1. V lost 3 bases and J lost 4; bases outside the gene matches: 4. This CDR3 spans 15 amino acids. The V gene's germline CDR1 is SNHLY and CDR2 FYNNEI. The CDR3 DNA is TGTGCCAGCAGTGAGGTGGACAGGGGAAATCAGCCCCAGCATTTT. Residues: CASSEVDRGNQPQHF.

The chain uses TRBV6-5 and TRBJ2-7, with TRBD2 matching over 9 bases. The CDR3 sequence is 13 residues long. Per the germline V gene, CDR1 is MNHEY and CDR2 is SVGAGI. V lost 8 bases to trimming and J lost 2 bases; unmatched junction nucleotides: 4. The CDR3 region has the DNA TGTGCCAGCGGGACTAGCCGACCCTACGAGCAGTACTTC. As protein: CASGTSRPYEQYF.

The genes are TRBV19 and TRBJ1-2; 7 nucleotides match TRBD1. Per the germline V gene, CDR1 is LNHDA and CDR2 is SQIVND (reference sequence). This CDR3 is 15 amino acids long. The trim removed 5 bases at V and 4 bases at J, leaving 10 bases unmatched. The CDR3 region has the DNA TGTGCCAGTAGTCCCGGGGACAGACTACTCTATGGCTACACCTTC. Its protein product is CASSPGDRLLYGYTF. The full variable domain, its missing parts supplied by reference TRBV19 and TRBJ1-2, is DGGITQSPKYLFRKEGQNVTLSCEQNLNHDAMYWYRQDPGQGLRLIYYSQIVNDFQKGDIAEGYSVSREKKESFPLTVTSAQKNPTAFYLCASSPGDRLLYGYTFGSGTRLTVV.

V gene TRBV10-1 combines with J gene TRBJ2-1, with 12 bases lining up with TRBD2. The CDR3 has 16 residues. Germline V CDR1 and CDR2: WNHNN, SYGVQD (reference sequence). V was clipped by 2 bases and J by 8 bases; unmatched bases: 7. As DNA, the CDR3 is TGCGCCAGCAGTGAGAGGACTAGCGGGGTTGCTTATGAGCAGTTCTTC. Translation: CASSERTSGVAYEQFF.

The chain combines TRBV10-3 with TRBJ2-5, with a weak D call TRBD1 (5 bases). CDR3 length: 14 amino acids. In germline, CDR1 is ENHRY, CDR2 SYGVKD. The ends were cut back, 3 bases at V and 2 bases at J, with 10 bases in the middle. CDR3: CAISDRVTQETQYF. The CDR3 coding sequence is TGTGCCATCAGTGACAGGGTTACTCAAGAGACCCAGTACTTC.

This chain joins TRBV6-5 and TRBJ1-5; perhaps TRBD1 as D (6 bases). V gave up 5 bases and J gave up 7 bases, with 18 bases separating them. This CDR3 region has 15 residues. Per the germline V gene, CDR1 is MNHEY and CDR2 is SVGAGI. Here the CDR3 reads CASSPTTGGGQPQHF. The CDR3 DNA reads as TGTGCCAGCAGTCCTACGACAGGTGGGGGCCAGCCCCAGCATTTT.

The V and J genes are TRBV6-5 and TRBJ2-1; no clear D. Germline V gives CDR1 MNHEY, CDR2 SVGAGI. The CDR3 loop spans 14 amino acids. V shed 0 bases and J shed 6 bases, with 9 bases lying between them. CDR3 amino acids: CASSYSTVGNEQFF. The DNA of the CDR3 is TGTGCCAGCAGTTACTCGACTGTCGGCAATGAGCAGTTCTTC.

This clone was picked up a small number of times. V and J are TRBV5-1 and TRBJ2-3; weak D call: TRBD2 (5 bases). The CDR3 consists of 16 residues. Germline-derived CDR1 and CDR2 are SGHRS and YFSETQ. With 2 bases removed from V and 1 base from J, the gap between germline ends came to 14 bases. CDR3 nucleotide sequence: TGCGCCAGCAGCTTAACCGGGATTGGGGGCACAGATACGCAGTATTTT. This codes for CASSLTGIGGTDTQYF.